Below are 5 T cell receptor beta chains sequenced from a single sample in a study of T-cell memory formation after mild COVID-19. TCRdb itself ran the 5' RACE reads through MiXCR, one entry per CDR3 protein. This sample has around 500,000 distinct CDR3 sequences; about 20% occur once, and the top ten carry about 12%. Sequencing input: PBMCs or a T cell subset sorted from them (not recorded which). Receptors were obtained from an adult woman who had mild COVID-19 (a few samples of this study predate the infection). Cell type and time point are not known.

Points on this clonotype: A junction boundary mismatches the germline segment, possibly from a read error. V and J are TRBV12-3 or TRBV12-4 and TRBJ1-2; TRBD1 might be the D (5 bases). This CDR3 has 11 residues. The CDR3 reads CASSLDRTKHF. Written as DNA, the CDR3 is TGTGCCAGCAGTTTAGACAGGACCAAGCACTTC.

V usage is TRBV11-3 and J usage is TRBJ2-3; 8 nucleotides line up with TRBD2. Germline CDR1 SGHNT, CDR2 YENEEA. Trimming took 4 bases from V and 0 from J; bases not matched to a gene: 3. The CDR3 is 15 residues long. For the CDR3, the DNA is TGTGCCAGCAGCTCTAGCGGGTCTAGCACAGATACGCAGTATTTT. This gives the protein CASSSSGSSTDTQYF.

This clonotype occurred a few times. CDR3 residues: CATSEAGGPNYGYTF. CDR3 nucleotide sequence: TGTGCCACCAGTGAGGCAGGGGGCCCTAACTATGGCTACACCTTC. This chain links TRBV24-1 with TRBJ1-2; TRBD1 matches 8 bases. Germline V gene data show CDR1 as KGHDR and CDR2 as SFDVKD. V was clipped by 4 bases and J by 0 bases; unmatched bases: 3. The CDR3 sequence is 15 residues long.

V gene TRBV5-5 combines with J gene TRBJ1-1; D remains ambiguous. Trimming cost V 4 bases and J 1 base, with 8 bases left between them. The CDR3 is 13 amino acids. Germline V gene data show CDR1 as SGHKS and CDR2 as YYEKEE (reference sequence). The CDR3: CASSAHPNTEAFF. Written as DNA, the CDR3 is TGTGCCAGCAGCGCACACCCGAACACTGAAGCTTTCTTT.

This clonotype was found a few times. V usage is TRBV6-5 and J usage is TRBJ2-1; maybe TRBD1 (5 bases). Germline V gene sequence: CDR1 MNHEY, CDR2 SVGAGI. There are 13 residues in the CDR3. V was pared by 2 bases and J by 10 bases, with 12 bases between. The CDR3 DNA sequence: TGTGCCAGCAGTTACGCCCGGACAAAGGAGCAGTTCTTC. Translation gives CASSYARTKEQFF.